These T cell receptor beta chains were read from a single sample in a study of cytomegalovirus exposure and HLA in healthy donors. The protocol was immunoSEQ multiplex PCR, while the TCRdb copy is restricted to in-frame clones and leaves out a portion. The sample gives roughly 150,000 clones, roughly 80% of which show up once; about 3% is in the top ten. Material for sequencing was PBMCs. These receptors all stem from a male donor in good health and CMV-seronegative. Both conserved end residues are part of each CDR3. The D gene is left open where the match is weak. Clone size, where shown, is once, few, many, or a class for clones that have expanded.

clone size,J gene,V gene,CDR3 length,D gene,CDR3 DNA,CDR3 protein
-,TRBJ1-4,TRBV6-5,16,-,TGTGCCAGCAGTTACTCGAGAGGGGGAACTAATGAAAAACTGTTTTTT,CASSYSRGGTNEKLFF
-,TRBJ2-3,TRBV5-1,14,TRBD2,TGCGCCAGCAGCTTGATGACTAGCGGGGAGGGGTCGTATTTT,CASSLMTSGEGSYF
-,TRBJ2-5,TRBV9,15,TRBD2,TGTGCCAGCAGTCCCTTGACTAGCTTAGGAGAGACCCAGTACTTC,CASSPLTSLGETQYF
once,TRBJ2-7,TRBV2,14,-,TGTGCCAGCAGTCTCACAGGGTTAGCCTACGAGCAGTACTTC,CASSLTGLAYEQYF
-,TRBJ1-2,TRBV4-3,18,TRBD1,TGCGCCAGCAGCCAAAACCTTGGGGACAGCCGCGCTAACTATGGCTACACCTTC,CASSQNLGDSRANYGYTF
-,TRBJ1-6,TRBV7-9,16,TRBD1,TGTGCCAGCAGGAAGAGCGGACAGGGAAGGTCGGCACCCCTCCACTTT,CASRKSGQGRSAPLHF
-,TRBJ2-7,TRBV6-1,16,-,TGTGCCAGCAGTGAAGTCCCGGGACAAGGCTCCTACGAGCAGTACTTC,CASSEVPGQGSYEQYF
-,TRBJ2-1,TRBV30,16,-,TGTGCCTGGAGTGGGGGGGTACGCAGGCTTTACAATGAGCAGTTCTTC,CAWSGGVRRLYNEQFF
-,TRBJ2-7,TRBV28,15,-,TGTGCCACTCTCTCGGGGGGGACAGTTACCTACGAGCAGTACTTC,CATLSGGTVTYEQYF
-,TRBJ1-6,TRBV19,17,-,TGTGCCAGTAGTATAGACGGAAGGAGCTCCTATAATTCACCCCTCCACTTT,CASSIDGRSSYNSPLHF
-,TRBJ2-2,TRBV15,13,TRBD1,TGTGCCACAAGACAGGGGGTTACCGGGGAGCTGTTTTTT,CATRQGVTGELFF
-,TRBJ2-2,TRBV10-3,15,-,TGTGCCATCAGTGAGTCGTACAGGGACACCGGGGAGCTGTTTTTT,CAISESYRDTGELFF
-,TRBJ2-1,TRBV27,16,-,TGTGCCAGCGCGCTTGTAGGGGAGAGCGGGTACAATGAGCAGTTCTTC,CASALVGESGYNEQFF
few,TRBJ2-7,TRBV19,16,TRBD2,TGTGCCAGCAGCCGGGATAGCGGGAGTTTCACCTACGAGCAGTACTTC,CASSRDSGSFTYEQYF
once,TRBJ2-2,TRBV9,15,-,TGTGCCAGCAGCGTAGAGGCGGTGAGCACCGGGGAGCTGTTTTTT,CASSVEAVSTGELFF
few,TRBJ1-1,TRBV6-1,13,-,TGTGCCAGCCGATTTGGGCAGGGAAGTGAAGCTTTCTTT,CASRFGQGSEAFF
-,TRBJ2-1,TRBV6-6,15,TRBD1,TGTGCCAGCAGCCCCGGTCGACAGGGGAACGATGAGCAGTTCTTC,CASSPGRQGNDEQFF
-,TRBJ2-7,TRBV9,15,TRBD1,TGTGCCAGCAGCCCTCAGGGGGTCCCAAGGGACGAGCAGTACTTC,CASSPQGVPRDEQYF
-,TRBJ2-7,TRBV9,14,TRBD1,TGTGCCAGCAGCCCTCAGGGGGTACCATACGAGCAGTACTTC,CASSPQGVPYEQYF
once,TRBJ2-7,TRBV5-1,15,TRBD2,TGCGCCAGCAGCTTGGTGAGCGGGGTCTCCTACGAGCAGTACTTC,CASSLVSGVSYEQYF